Reported below is one TCR beta chain. This sample stems from a study of cytomegalovirus exposure and HLA in healthy donors. The V end lost 2 bases, the J end lost 6 bases, and 8 bases lay between the germline ends. Per germline, CDR1 MDHEN and CDR2 SYDVKM. This CDR3 has 12 residues. 13 Jbeta primers and 60 Vbeta primers were used for the PCR. Only in-frame clones appear in the TCRdb table, and some are missing; sequencing was by immunoSEQ multiplex PCR. The profile covers about 190,000 clones, with approximately 78% appearing a single time and around 1.7% taken by the ten largest. The rearrangement uses TRBV28 and TRBJ2-7; D may be TRBD2 (6 bases). Sequencing was done on a sample of PBMCs. This sequence originates from a woman younger than 35 in good health and CMV-seronegative. DNA for the CDR3: TGTGCCAGCAGTTTAGGAGGGGCCGAGCAGTACTTC. This encodes CASSLGGAEQYF.